This T cell receptor (beta chain) was documented in a study of blood T cell repertoires in COVID-19. Germline V gene data show CDR1 as KGHSH and CDR2 as LQKENI. The V end was cut by 3 bases, the J end by 7 bases, with 12 bases between. The CDR3 is 13 amino acids. This clone was seen only once. In the source study's methods: Using reference gene primer amplification, nucleated cell counts were estimated. TCRdb's copy holds only in-frame clones and misses some; the assay was immunoSEQ multiplex PCR. That table furnishes V, J and clone size, whereas the DNA furnished D and trimming. The sample shows under 300,000 clones, under 85% of them seen only once.

The TCR originated in a man aged 25-45 years who had recovered from COVID-19. This chain links TRBV18 with TRBJ1-2, with D possibly matching TRBD1 (6 bases). Sequencing was performed on peripheral blood. The CDR3 reads CASSPYRARGYTF. The DNA of the CDR3 is TGTGCCAGCTCACCGTACAGGGCTCGTGGCTACACCTTC.